The rows below give T cell receptor beta chains drawn from one sample of a study of T cells after yellow fever vaccination. One entry per CDR3 protein, called by TCRdb with MiXCR from the 5' RACE reads. This sample has 450,000 to 550,000 distinct CDR3 sequences, with around a fifth found just once. The sample in question was PBMCs, obtained about 20 days after the first yellow fever vaccination. Receptors were obtained from a man aged 18 to 35 who received the YFV17D yellow fever vaccine. Both conserved end residues are part of each CDR3. D genes are given only for firm matches. For some rows the clone size is stated as once, few or many, or as a class when expanded; others skip it.

>NA|TRBJ2-1|TRBV6-4|NA
TGTGCCAGCAGTGACTCTTACAATGAGCAGTTCTTC
CASSDSYNEQFF
>NA|TRBJ1-1|TRBV12-3/TRBV12-4|NA
TGTGCCAGCAGTGATCCGGGACAACTGAACACTGAAGCTTTCTTT
CASSDPGQLNTEAFF
>NA|TRBJ2-5|TRBV5-1|TRBD2
TGCGCCAGCCTCTACGGACTAGCGGGGGAGGAGACCCAGTACTTC
CASLYGLAGEETQYF
>NA|TRBJ2-1|TRBV29-1|TRBD2
TGCAGCGTTGTAGGGCTAGCGGGGGCCAGCTCCTACAATGAGCAGTTCTTC
CSVVGLAGASSYNEQFF
>NA|TRBJ1-1|TRBV7-9|NA
TGTGCCAGCAGCTTATTAGGGATGAGCACTGAAGCTTTCTTT
CASSLLGMSTEAFF
>few|TRBJ2-6|TRBV6-1|TRBD1
TGTGCCAGCAGGGGGACAGGGAGGGCTGGGGCCAACGTCCTGACTTTC
CASRGTGRAGANVLTF
>few|TRBJ2-3|TRBV28|NA
TGTGCCAGCGAAGGTGGTGTAGATACGCAGTATTTT
CASEGGVDTQYF
>few|TRBJ2-2|TRBV14|NA
TGTGCCAGCAGCCGAGCGTCGATCAGAGGGACCGGGGAGCTGTTTTTT
CASSRASIRGTGELFF
>NA|TRBJ1-4|TRBV5-4|NA
TGTGCCAGCAGCGGGGGGGACAAAGAAAAACTGTTTTTT
CASSGGDKEKLFF
>NA|TRBJ2-1|TRBV5-4|TRBD2
TGTGCCAGCAGCTTGCCCAGCGGGGGGGGACATGAGCAGTTCTTC
CASSLPSGGGHEQFF
>few|TRBJ1-1|TRBV5-5|TRBD1
TGTGCCAGCAGCAAGGGACAGGCGAACACTGAAGCTTTCTTT
CASSKGQANTEAFF
>NA|TRBJ2-7|TRBV2|TRBD1
TGTGCCAGCAGGATGGGACAGGGGGCAATCTACGAGCAGTACTTC
CASRMGQGAIYEQYF
>NA|TRBJ1-5|TRBV6-2/TRBV6-3|NA
TGTGCCAGCAGTTACAGGGTCGCAGGTAATCAGCCCCAGCATTTT
CASSYRVAGNQPQHF
>NA|TRBJ2-5|TRBV5-1|NA
TGCGCCAGCAGCTTGGCCCCGACCCAAGAGACCCAGTACTTC
CASSLAPTQETQYF
>NA|TRBJ2-1|TRBV4-1|NA
TGCGCCAGCAGCCAAGATACGGGCTACAGAGGGGGATTC
CASSQDTGYRGGF
>NA|TRBJ2-4|TRBV6-5|NA
TGTGCCAGCAGTTACGCGCGCGATGCAAACATTCAGTACTTC
CASSYARDANIQYF
>few|TRBJ2-7|TRBV3-1|TRBD1
TGTGCCAGCAGCCAAGGGGCGGTAGGGGGCAACGAGCAGTACTTC
CASSQGAVGGNEQYF
>few|TRBJ2-7|TRBV4-2|NA
TGTGCCAGCAGCCAAGGTGCAGGGAGCTCCTACGAGCAGTACTTC
CASSQGAGSSYEQYF
>few|TRBJ1-1|TRBV6-1|NA
TGTGCCAGCAGTGAAGGATACACCACTGAAGCTTTCTTT
CASSEGYTTEAFF
>few|TRBJ2-2|TRBV12-5|TRBD2
TGTGCTAGTGGTTTTACTAGCGGGGATCACGGGGAGCTGTTTTTT
CASGFTSGDHGELFF
>once|TRBJ1-2|TRBV15|NA
TGTGCCACCAGCAGTACTGGGGCAGGTGAATTCTATGGCTACACCTTC
CATSSTGAGEFYGYTF
>NA|TRBJ1-2|TRBV3-1|NA
TGTGCCAGCAGCCAAAGGGGCGTTAGCTATGGCTACACCTTC
CASSQRGVSYGYTF
>NA|TRBJ2-3|TRBV5-6|NA
TGTGCCATCAGCACCGGGCAGGCCTCGGATACGCAGTATTTT
CAISTGQASDTQYF
>few|TRBJ1-2|TRBV6-6|TRBD1
TGTGCCAGCAGTCCGGACAGGGTAGCTGGCTACACCTTC
CASSPDRVAGYTF
>few|TRBJ2-3|TRBV5-1|TRBD2
TGCGCCAGCACTATTACCGGACGCGGGCGGGGGACAGATACGCAGTATTTT
CASTITGRGRGTDTQYF
>NA|TRBJ2-1|TRBV7-8|TRBD2
TGTGCCAGCAGCTGGGGACTAGCGGGGAGGTACAATGAGCAGTTCTTC
CASSWGLAGRYNEQFF
>few|TRBJ2-1|TRBV20-1|NA
TGCAGTGCTAGATGGGAGCGGGAGCAGTTCTTC
CSARWEREQFF